The source of this T cell receptor (beta chain) is a study of Tregs in tolerant kidney transplant recipients. This clone was recorded once. Its antigen is not identified. Germline CDR1 GTSNPN, CDR2 SVGIG (reference sequence). The CDR3 has 15 amino acids. The junction had 17 bases not matched to a gene; V was cut back by 8 bases and J by 4 bases. Unstimulated regulatory T cells (CD4+CD25+CD127-), CD4+CD25- non-regulatory cells, CD4 and CD8 cells were FACS-sorted from thawed PBMCs. Generated by immunoSEQ multiplex PCR, the TCRdb table keeps only in-frame clones and is missing some. The sample holds approximately 69,000 clones, roughly nine tenths seen once. Study-level findings and limits: Biological reproducibility was not directly addressed, but technical replication error appeared minimal. Donor-specific Treg expansion exceeded global Treg expansion in tolerant patients, suggesting antigen drive. Nucleotide sequences could not be compared across some patients' samples due to primer changes.

The sample here was CD4+ T cells from blood, taken before the transplant. The J gene is TRBJ2-7, the V gene TRBV30; 7 nucleotides match TRBD2. The clonotype comes from a human donor who received a combined kidney and bone marrow transplant. The DNA for the CDR3 is TGTGCCGTGGCCCCCGGGGGAGGGCTACCTTACGAGCAGTACTTC. As protein: CAVAPGGGLPYEQYF.